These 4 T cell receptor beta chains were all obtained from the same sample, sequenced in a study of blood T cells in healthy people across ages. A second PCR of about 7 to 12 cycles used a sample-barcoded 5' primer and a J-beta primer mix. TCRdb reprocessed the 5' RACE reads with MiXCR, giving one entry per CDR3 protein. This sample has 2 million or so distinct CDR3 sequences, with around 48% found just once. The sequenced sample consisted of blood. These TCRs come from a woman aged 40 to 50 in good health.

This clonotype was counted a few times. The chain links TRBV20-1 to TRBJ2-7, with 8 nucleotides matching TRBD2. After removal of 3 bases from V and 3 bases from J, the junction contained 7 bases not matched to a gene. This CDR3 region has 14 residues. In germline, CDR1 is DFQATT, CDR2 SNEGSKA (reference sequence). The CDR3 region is CSASTGGAVYEQYF. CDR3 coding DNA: TGCAGTGCTAGTACCGGGGGGGCAGTCTACGAGCAGTACTTC.

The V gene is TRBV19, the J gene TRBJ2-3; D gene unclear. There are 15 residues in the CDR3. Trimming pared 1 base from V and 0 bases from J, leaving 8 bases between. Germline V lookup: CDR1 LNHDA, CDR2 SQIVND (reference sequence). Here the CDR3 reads CASSIGPSSTDTQYF. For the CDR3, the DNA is TGTGCCAGTAGTATAGGACCCTCTAGCACAGATACGCAGTATTTT.

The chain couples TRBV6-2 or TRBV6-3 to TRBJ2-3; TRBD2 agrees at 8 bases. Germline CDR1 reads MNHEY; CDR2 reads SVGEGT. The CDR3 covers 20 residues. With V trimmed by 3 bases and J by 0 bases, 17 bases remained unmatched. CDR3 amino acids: CASSYDSLAGGRLSTDTQYF. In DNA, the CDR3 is TGTGCCAGCAGTTATGACTCCCTCGCGGGGGGCCGACTAAGCACAGATACGCAGTATTTT.

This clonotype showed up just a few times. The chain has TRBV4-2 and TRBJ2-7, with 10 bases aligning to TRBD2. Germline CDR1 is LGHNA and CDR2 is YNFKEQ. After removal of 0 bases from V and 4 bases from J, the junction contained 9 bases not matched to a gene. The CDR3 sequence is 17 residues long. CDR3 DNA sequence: TGTGCCAGCAGCCAAGATCTAAGGATAGCGGGGGGTTACGAGCAGTACTTC. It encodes CASSQDLRIAGGYEQYF.